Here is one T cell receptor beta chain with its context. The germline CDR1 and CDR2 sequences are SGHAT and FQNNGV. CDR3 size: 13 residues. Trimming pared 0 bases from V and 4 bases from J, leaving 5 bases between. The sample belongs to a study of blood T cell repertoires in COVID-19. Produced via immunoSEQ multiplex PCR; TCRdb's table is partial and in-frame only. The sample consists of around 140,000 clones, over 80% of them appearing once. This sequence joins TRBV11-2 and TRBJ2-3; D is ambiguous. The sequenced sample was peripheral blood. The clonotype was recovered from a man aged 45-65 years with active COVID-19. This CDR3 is CASSLDPADTQYF. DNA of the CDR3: TGTGCCAGCAGCTTAGATCCGGCAGATACGCAGTATTTT. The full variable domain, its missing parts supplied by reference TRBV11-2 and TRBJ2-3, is EAGVAQSPRYKIIEKRQSVAFWCNPISGHATLYWYQQILGQGPKLLIQFQNNGVVDDSQLPKDRFSAERLKGVDSTLKIQPAKLEDSAVYLCASSLDPADTQYFGPGTRLTVL.